The subject of this entry is one T cell receptor beta chain. What this receptor recognizes is not known. Base qualities are missing; no much larger clone stands one base away. The cohort comprised fewer than 750 healthy bone marrow donors. Cohort members were all nominally healthy when sampled, although unrecorded immune exposures were likely present. The donor tested CMV seronegative, placing the donor among the 300 to 400 seronegative members of the cohort. Each donor provided a peripheral blood sample, and peripheral blood mononuclear cells were used for TCR beta sequencing. Genomic DNA extraction from the blood cell samples was performed with the Qiagen DNeasy Blood Extraction Kit. The library was made by the immunoSEQ multiplex PCR assay. A mixture of 60 forward primers for TCR Vbeta segments and 13 reverse primers for TCR Jbeta segments was used in the multiplex PCR. The CDR3 region of rearranged TCR beta genes was amplified from genomic DNA with a multiplex PCR assay. On the Illumina HiSeq System, the amplified TCR beta libraries were sequenced as 87-base-pair reads. On the study's bioinformatics: A later analysis counted around 72 million unique TCR beta chains across the 666 repertoires, and around 12 million of these chains were shared by at least two donors. Raw reads were error-corrected and collapsed into unique sequences with a nearest-neighbor algorithm that merged closely related sequences to remove PCR and sequencing errors. V, D and J gene segments were assigned by aligning CDR3 sequences to IMGT reference sequences. For a sequence to be retained, at least a six-nucleotide match to both a V gene segment and a J gene segment was required. Rearrangements were called productive when the CDR3 lacked stop codons and stayed in frame with V and J; all others were non-productive. Following IMGT convention, CDR3 was defined as the stretch from the second conserved V-encoded cysteine up to the conserved J-encoded phenylalanine. The earlier analysis of 587 of the donors excluded sequences that lacked an unambiguous match to a single V gene segment. An earlier analysis of fewer than 750 of the donors classified V segments as functional when productive rearrangements were above 56.7% and as segregating when the standard deviation between donors was above 5%. A statistical classification framework was developed to diagnose cytomegalovirus status using the catalog of TCR beta chain sequences. In a later analysis, V and J genes were assigned by comparing TCR nucleotide sequences against IMGT/GENE-DB human TR gene sequences. The TCRdist pipeline was used in a later analysis to assign CDR3 sequences and most-parsimonious VDJ recombination scenarios. In a later analysis, every TCR beta chain was defined by the combination of its CDR3 amino acid sequence and its V-gene family, and reads without a unique V-gene family were dropped. In a later analysis, 500 to 700 highly shared, low-generation-probability nucleotide sequences were removed to address suspected cross-contamination and a sequencing artifact. In a later analysis, a clonal expansion index was calculated for each public chain from normalized within-repertoire ranks of inferred template counts. In a later analysis, generation probabilities were computed using a VDJ recombination model fitted to out-of-frame rearrangements, and the results were checked against IGoR. In a later analysis, hypergeometric tests were used to score TCR-TCR, TCR-HLA and TCR-CMV co-occurrence, with a repertoire-size bias correction applied to TCR pairs. A later analysis estimated false discovery rates by permuting HLA or CMV assignments 20 times. In a later analysis, co-occurring TCRs were grouped using DBSCAN, with TCRdist sequence similarity added in when clustering inside HLA-allele-positive subsets. Repertoires with fewer than 30,000 or more than 120,000 public chains, plus five repertoires with anomalous nucleotide sharing, were excluded from co-occurrence clustering. TCRdb stores this immuneACCESS table with in-frame sequences only. Part of the clones is absent; in the studies checked, under half of the shortfall reflects unresolved V genes, and no reason is known for the rest. Clone size and the V and J calls come from that table; the DNA yielded D and trimming. This sample holds about 200,000 clones; roughly 85% were observed only once. The ten largest clones represent around 2.3% of the sample.

The source of the sample is a study of cytomegalovirus exposure and HLA in healthy donors (dated by TCRdb to about 2017). About the investigation overall: According to an earlier analysis of 450 to 650 of the donors, roughly 180 million T cells yielded 117 million unique TCR beta sequences and more than 250 Gb of sequence data. An early release covering roughly 640 HLA-typed donors comprised around 300 gigabases of sequencing data and around 80 million unique TCR sequences. Of the approximately 400 genotyped donors, 81% fell in the genetic ancestry cluster associated with self-reported Caucasian donors. The study was designed to test whether signatures of past pathogen exposure could be identified by cataloging public T cell receptors. Using immunosequencing, the study profiled T cell repertoires from approximately 700 subjects and related those repertoires to cytomegalovirus serostatus. In addition to the first cohort of 666 subjects, a separate validation cohort of 130 or so different subjects was used. The study combined high-throughput TCR immunosequencing, statistical association of individual TCRs with disease status, and machine learning to predict cytomegalovirus infection status. To study patterns of TCR occurrence, a later analysis re-analyzed previously published TCR beta repertoires from 666 donors and added high-resolution HLA genotyping. Rather than using new phenotypic data, the later analysis identified candidate immune exposures from TCR beta sequences and from how often those sequences occurred across donors. In an earlier analysis of 500 to 650 of the donors, high-throughput TCR beta sequencing was used to judge whether each TCR beta V gene segment behaved as functional or pseudogenic. Donor age, sex, ethnicity and CMV serostatus were compiled together with the repertoire data. A later genetic analysis used genome-wide SNP genotypes for 398 of the 666 donors, treating that subset as a discovery cohort. Every repertoire in the discovery cohort had been generated on one and the same sequencing platform. HLA typing covered class I and class II loci at four-digit resolution. Typing coverage varied by locus: roughly 620-640 donors for A, B, C, DRB1 and DQB1; roughly 500 for DQA1; 600 to 610 for DPA1; roughly 470 for DPB1. A handful of DR-DQ haplotypes were handled as single units for association and clustering because linkage in the cohort was strong. Among 300 to 450 genotyped donors of the cohort, an average of approximately 240,000 unique TCR beta nucleotide sequences were sequenced per donor, around a sixth of them non-productive. On the study overall, not on this receptor specifically: A later analysis found that most CMV-associated TCR beta chains appeared HLA-restricted, with HLA associations seemingly driven largely by CMV exposure. Sequencing depth was assumed to be roughly uniform across donors in the presence/absence analyses, though that assumption may not hold. Because counts were too low, about 15 rarely observed V segments, including chromosome 9 orphons, were left out of the earlier analysis of 500 to 750 of the donors. A later genetic analysis reported fewer N-insertions in productive TCRs among donors in an Asian-associated ancestry cluster than the roughly 620-donor mean. Because some donors lacked HLA typing at each locus, the association tests relied only on the typed subset. Several of the top co-occurrence clusters appeared to be linked to parvovirus B19, influenza, CMV and Epstein-Barr virus, according to a later analysis. Some IMGT-functional V segments, including TRBV6-2 and TRBV6-3, could not be told apart with the 87-base-pair reads, so those segments were excluded. In a later analysis, the rate of TCR association differed among HLA loci, with DRB1 alleles having the most associated TCRs and HLA-C alleles having the fewest. Most TCR sequences were seen in very few donors, while some public TCRs were found in many individuals. The sequencing pipeline was judged likely to have produced a cluster of highly shared sequence variants as a technical artifact. Broadly in line with IMGT annotations, most TCR beta V segments showed up in productive rearrangements about 87% or about 30% of the time in an earlier analysis of 450 to 600 of the donors. Correlated functional status among segregating V segments might reflect linkage disequilibrium, but an unknown experimental factor could not be ruled out. CMV serostatus was the only immune exposure information available for the cohort. In a later analysis, HLA-associated TCR beta chains showed more clonal expansion and lower generation probabilities than non-associated chains that were equally common. In both the original and validation cohorts, the classifier was reported to diagnose cytomegalovirus status with high specificity and sensitivity. It was suggested by the authors that the approach could potentially be generalized to other disease states and immunological phenotypes. In a later genetic analysis, a missense DCLRE1C variant was associated with V-gene and J-gene trimming of TCR beta chains, and the association was replicated in an independent cohort. The study listed 150 to 200 TCR beta chains as associated with cytomegalovirus. In a later analysis, some 17,000 TCR beta sequences were associated with specific HLA alleles at a false discovery rate of 0.05. When HLA alleles, especially DR and DQ, strongly co-occurred, attributing TCR associations to individual alleles was difficult. Three of the identified cytomegalovirus-associated TCR beta chains were confirmed in vitro to be specific for cytomegalovirus antigens. Only TCR beta chains were sequenced in this cohort, and the absence of alpha or paired-chain data limited detectable features. A further reported finding was that TCR beta sequences accurately predicted the HLA-A and HLA-B alleles for most subjects in the first cohort.

Sequences MGHRA (CDR1) and YSYEKL (CDR2) are obtained from the germline V gene. V is pared back by 0 bases and J by 2 bases, with 9 bases lying between the germline termini. From cysteine to phenylalanine, the CDR3 is 15 amino acids long. Solely the CDR3 DNA is kept, with 45 bases framed from the first base. Sequencing input: PBMCs. The TCR originated in a woman aged 50 to 60 in good health and CMV-seronegative. Here the chain combines TRBV4-1 and TRBJ2-3; matching of 5 bases hints at TRBD2 as the D gene. The DNA reads as follows: TGCGCCAGCAGCCAAGAAGAGGGATCCACAGATACGCAGTATTTT. Translated, it gives CASSQEEGSTDTQYF.